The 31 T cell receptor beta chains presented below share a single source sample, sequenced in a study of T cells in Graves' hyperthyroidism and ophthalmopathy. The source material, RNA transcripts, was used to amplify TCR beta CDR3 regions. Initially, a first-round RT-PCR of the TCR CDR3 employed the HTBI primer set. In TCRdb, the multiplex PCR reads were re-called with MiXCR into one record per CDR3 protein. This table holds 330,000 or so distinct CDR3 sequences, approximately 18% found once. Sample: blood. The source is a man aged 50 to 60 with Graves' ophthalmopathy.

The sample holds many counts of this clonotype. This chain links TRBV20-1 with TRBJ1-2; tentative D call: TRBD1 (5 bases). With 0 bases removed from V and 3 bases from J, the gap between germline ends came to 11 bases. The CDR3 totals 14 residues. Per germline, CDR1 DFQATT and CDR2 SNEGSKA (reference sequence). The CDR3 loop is CSARDLRGDYGYTF. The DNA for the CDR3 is TGCAGTGCTAGAGATTTACGGGGCGACTATGGCTACACCTTC.

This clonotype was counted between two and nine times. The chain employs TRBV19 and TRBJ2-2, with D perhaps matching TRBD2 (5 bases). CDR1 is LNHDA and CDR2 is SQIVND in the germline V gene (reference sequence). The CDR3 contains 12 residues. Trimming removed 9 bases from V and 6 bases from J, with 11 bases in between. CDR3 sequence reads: CASGWGAGELFF. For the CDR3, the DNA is TGTGCCAGCGGATGGGGAGCCGGGGAGCTGTTTTTT.

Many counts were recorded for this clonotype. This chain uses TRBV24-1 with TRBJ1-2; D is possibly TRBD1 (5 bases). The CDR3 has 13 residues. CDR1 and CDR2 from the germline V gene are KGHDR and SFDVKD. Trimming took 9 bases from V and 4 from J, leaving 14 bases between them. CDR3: CATYGGTGYGYTF. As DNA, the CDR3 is TGTGCCACCTATGGAGGGACGGGCTATGGCTACACCTTC.

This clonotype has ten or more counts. CDR3 protein: CASSLARGYGYTF. Here the CDR3 DNA reads TGTGCCAGCAGTTTAGCGCGCGGCTATGGCTACACCTTC. This chain joins TRBV12-3 or TRBV12-4 and TRBJ1-2; D ambiguous. V was pared by 0 bases and J by 4 bases, with 6 bases between. The CDR3 consists of 13 residues.

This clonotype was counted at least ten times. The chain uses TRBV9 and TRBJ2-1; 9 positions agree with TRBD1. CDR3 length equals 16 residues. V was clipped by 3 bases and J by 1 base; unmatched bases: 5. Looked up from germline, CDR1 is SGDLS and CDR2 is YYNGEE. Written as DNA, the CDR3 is TGTGCCAGCAGCGCCTCCGGGACAGGGTCCTACAATGAGCAGTTCTTC. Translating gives CASSASGTGSYNEQFF.

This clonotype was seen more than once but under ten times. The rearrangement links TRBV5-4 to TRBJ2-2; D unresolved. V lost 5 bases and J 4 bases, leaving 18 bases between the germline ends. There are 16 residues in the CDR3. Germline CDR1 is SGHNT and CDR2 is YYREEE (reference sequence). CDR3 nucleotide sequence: TGTGCCAGCAGTTCTGCCCGTCAGGCCGGCACCGGGGAGCTGTTTTTT. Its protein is CASSSARQAGTGELFF.

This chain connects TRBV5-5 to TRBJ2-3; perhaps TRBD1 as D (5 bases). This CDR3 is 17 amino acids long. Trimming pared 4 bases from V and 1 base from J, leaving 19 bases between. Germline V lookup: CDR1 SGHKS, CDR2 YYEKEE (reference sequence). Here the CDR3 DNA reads TGTGCCAGCAGCCCTCGACTCAGGGAAGGGGGCACAGATACGCAGTATTTT. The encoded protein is CASSPRLREGGTDTQYF.

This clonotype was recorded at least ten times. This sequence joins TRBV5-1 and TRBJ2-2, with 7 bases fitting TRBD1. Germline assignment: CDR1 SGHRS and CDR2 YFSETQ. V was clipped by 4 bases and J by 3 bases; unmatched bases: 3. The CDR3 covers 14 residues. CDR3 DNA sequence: TGCGCCAGCAGCGATGGACAGGACACCGGGGAGCTGTTTTTT. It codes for CASSDGQDTGELFF. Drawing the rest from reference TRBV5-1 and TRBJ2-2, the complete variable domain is KAGVTQTPRYLIKTRGQQVTLSCSPISGHRSVSWYQQTPGQGLQFLFEYFSETQRNKGNFPGRFSGRQFSNSRSEMNVSTLELGDSALYLCASSDGQDTGELFFGEGSRLTVL.

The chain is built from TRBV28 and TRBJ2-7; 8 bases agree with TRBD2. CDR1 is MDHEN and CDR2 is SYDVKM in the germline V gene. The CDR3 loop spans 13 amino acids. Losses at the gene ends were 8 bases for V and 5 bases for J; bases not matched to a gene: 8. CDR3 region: CASVTGLADEQYF. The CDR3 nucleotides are TGTGCCAGCGTAACTGGACTAGCAGACGAGCAGTACTTC.

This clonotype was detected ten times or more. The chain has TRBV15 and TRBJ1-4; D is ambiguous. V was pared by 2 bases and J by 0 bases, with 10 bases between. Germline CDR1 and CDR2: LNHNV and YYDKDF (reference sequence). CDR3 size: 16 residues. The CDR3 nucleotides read TGTGCCACCAGCAGATCCCCTCGGTCAACTAATGAAAAACTGTTTTTT. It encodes CATSRSPRSTNEKLFF.

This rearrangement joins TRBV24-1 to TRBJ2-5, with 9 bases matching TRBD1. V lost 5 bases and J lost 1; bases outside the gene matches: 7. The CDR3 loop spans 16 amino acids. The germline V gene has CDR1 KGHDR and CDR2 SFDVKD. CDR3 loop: CATSGGQGLVQETQYF. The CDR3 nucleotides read TGTGCCACCAGTGGAGGACAGGGGCTTGTCCAAGAGACCCAGTACTTC.

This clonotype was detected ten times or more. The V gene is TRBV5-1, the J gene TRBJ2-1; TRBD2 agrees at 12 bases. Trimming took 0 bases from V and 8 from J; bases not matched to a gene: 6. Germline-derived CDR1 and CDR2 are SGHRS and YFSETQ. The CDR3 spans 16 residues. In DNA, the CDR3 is TGCGCCAGCAGCTTGGGACTAGCGGGAGCCGGGGATGAGCAGTTCTTC. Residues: CASSLGLAGAGDEQFF.

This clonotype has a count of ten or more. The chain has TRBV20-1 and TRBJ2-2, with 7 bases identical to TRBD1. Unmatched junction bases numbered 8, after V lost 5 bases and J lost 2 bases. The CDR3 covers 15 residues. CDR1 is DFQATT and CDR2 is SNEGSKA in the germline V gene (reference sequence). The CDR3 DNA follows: TGCAGTGCTTCGAAGACAGGGTATAACACCGGGGAGCTGTTTTTT. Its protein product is CSASKTGYNTGELFF.

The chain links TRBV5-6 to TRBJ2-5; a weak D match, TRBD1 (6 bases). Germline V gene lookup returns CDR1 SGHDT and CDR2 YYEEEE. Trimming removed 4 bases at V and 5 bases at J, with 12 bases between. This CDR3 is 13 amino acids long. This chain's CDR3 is CASSPGRGETQYF. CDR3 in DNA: TGTGCCAGCAGCCCTGGAAGGGGGGAGACCCAGTACTTC.

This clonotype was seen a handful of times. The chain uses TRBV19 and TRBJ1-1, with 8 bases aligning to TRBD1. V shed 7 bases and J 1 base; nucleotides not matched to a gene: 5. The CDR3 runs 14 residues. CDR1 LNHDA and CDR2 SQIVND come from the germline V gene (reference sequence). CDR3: CASTWDRRNTEAFF. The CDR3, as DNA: TGTGCCAGTACCTGGGACAGGAGGAACACTGAAGCTTTCTTT. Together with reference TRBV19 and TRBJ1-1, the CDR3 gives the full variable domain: DGGITQSPKYLFRKEGQNVTLSCEQNLNHDAMYWYRQDPGQGLRLIYYSQIVNDFQKGDIAEGYSVSREKKESFPLTVTSAQKNPTAFYLCASTWDRRNTEAFFGQGTRLTVV.

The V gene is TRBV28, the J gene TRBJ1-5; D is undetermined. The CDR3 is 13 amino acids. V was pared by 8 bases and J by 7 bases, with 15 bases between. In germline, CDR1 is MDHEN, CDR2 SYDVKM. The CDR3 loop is CASRTPAGQPQHF. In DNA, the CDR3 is TGTGCCAGCCGGACGCCAGCGGGGCAGCCCCAGCATTTT. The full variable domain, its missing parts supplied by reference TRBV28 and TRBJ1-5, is DVKVTQSSRYLVKRTGEKVFLECVQDMDHENMFWYRQDPGLGLRLIYFSYDVKMKEKGDIPEGYSVSREKKERFSLILESASTNQTSMYLCASRTPAGQPQHFGDGTRLSIL.

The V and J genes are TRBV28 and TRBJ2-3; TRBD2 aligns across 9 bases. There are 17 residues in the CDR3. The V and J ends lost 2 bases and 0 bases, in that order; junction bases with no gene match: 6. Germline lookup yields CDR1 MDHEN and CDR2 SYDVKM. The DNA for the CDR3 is TGTGCCAGCAGTTTACTAGCGGGACACGCTAGCACAGATACGCAGTATTTT. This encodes CASSLLAGHASTDTQYF. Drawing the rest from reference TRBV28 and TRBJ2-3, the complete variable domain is DVKVTQSSRYLVKRTGEKVFLECVQDMDHENMFWYRQDPGLGLRLIYFSYDVKMKEKGDIPEGYSVSREKKERFSLILESASTNQTSMYLCASSLLAGHASTDTQYFGPGTRLTVL.

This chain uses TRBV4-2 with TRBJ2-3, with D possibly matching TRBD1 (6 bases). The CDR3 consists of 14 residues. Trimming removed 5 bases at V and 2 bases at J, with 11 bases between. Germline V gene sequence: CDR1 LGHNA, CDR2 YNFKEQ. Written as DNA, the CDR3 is TGTGCCAGCAGCACACAGGGATTCACAGATACGCAGTATTTT. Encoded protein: CASSTQGFTDTQYF.

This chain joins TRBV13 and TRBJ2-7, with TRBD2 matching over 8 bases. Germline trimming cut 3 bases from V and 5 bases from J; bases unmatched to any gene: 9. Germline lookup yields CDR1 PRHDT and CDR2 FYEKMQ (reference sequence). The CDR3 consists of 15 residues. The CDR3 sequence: CASSFWTGGPDEQYF. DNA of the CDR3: TGTGCCAGCAGCTTCTGGACGGGAGGGCCGGACGAGCAGTACTTC.

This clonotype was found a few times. CDR3 protein: CASSVSGRVYEQYF. CDR3 nucleotide sequence: TGCGCCAGCAGCGTTAGCGGGAGGGTCTACGAGCAGTACTTC. The chain couples TRBV5-1 to TRBJ2-7; 11 nucleotides match TRBD2. The length of the CDR3 is 14 residues. Germline values: CDR1 SGHRS, CDR2 YFSETQ. After removal of 4 bases from V and 3 bases from J, the junction contained 3 bases not matched to a gene.

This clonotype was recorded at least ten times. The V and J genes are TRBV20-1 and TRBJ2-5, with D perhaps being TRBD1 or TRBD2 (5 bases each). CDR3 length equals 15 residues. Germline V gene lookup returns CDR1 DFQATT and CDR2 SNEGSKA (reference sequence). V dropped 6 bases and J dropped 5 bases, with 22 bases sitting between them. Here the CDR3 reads CSAPVPGPKMETQYF. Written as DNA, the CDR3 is TGCAGTGCCCCCGTCCCGGGACCTAAGATGGAGACCCAGTACTTC.

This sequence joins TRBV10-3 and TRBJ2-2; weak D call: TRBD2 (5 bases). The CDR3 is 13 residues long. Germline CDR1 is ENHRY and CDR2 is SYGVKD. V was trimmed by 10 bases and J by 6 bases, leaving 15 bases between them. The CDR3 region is CATSSVWAGELFF. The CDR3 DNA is TGTGCCACTAGCTCTGTTTGGGCCGGGGAGCTGTTTTTT.

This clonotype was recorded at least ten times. CDR3 in DNA: TGTGCCAGCAGCTCAGCGCGCGGGGAGGGAAGAGATACGCAGTATTTT. Translating it yields CASSSARGEGRDTQYF. The chain uses TRBV7-2 and TRBJ2-3; the match to TRBD2 covers 7 bases. This CDR3 has 16 amino acids. CDR1 is SGHTA, CDR2 FQGNSA, per germline. V lost 4 bases, J lost 5 bases, and 12 bases stayed unmatched.

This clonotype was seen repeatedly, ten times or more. This CDR3 reads CAWKTGRGAFF. In DNA form, the CDR3 reads TGTGCCTGGAAAACAGGGCGGGGAGCTTTCTTT. The chain couples TRBV30 to TRBJ1-1; perhaps TRBD1 as D (6 bases). The V end lost 4 bases, the J end lost 10 bases, and 13 bases lay between the germline ends. CDR3 length: 11 amino acids. The germline V gene encodes CDR1 GTSNPN and CDR2 SVGIG (reference sequence).

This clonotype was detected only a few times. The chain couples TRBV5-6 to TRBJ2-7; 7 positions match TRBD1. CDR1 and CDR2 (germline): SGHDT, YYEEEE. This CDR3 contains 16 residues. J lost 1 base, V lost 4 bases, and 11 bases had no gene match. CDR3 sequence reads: CASSPSGTVKSYEQYF. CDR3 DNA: TGTGCCAGCAGCCCATCCGGGACAGTGAAATCCTACGAGCAGTACTTC.

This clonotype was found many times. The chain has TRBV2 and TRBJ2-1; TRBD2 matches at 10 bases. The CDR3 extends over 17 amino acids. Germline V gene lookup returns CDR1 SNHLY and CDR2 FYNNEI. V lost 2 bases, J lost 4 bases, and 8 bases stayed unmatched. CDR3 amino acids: CASSELAGAGPYNEQFF. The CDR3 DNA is TGTGCCAGCAGTGAACTAGCGGGAGCGGGTCCTTACAATGAGCAGTTCTTC.

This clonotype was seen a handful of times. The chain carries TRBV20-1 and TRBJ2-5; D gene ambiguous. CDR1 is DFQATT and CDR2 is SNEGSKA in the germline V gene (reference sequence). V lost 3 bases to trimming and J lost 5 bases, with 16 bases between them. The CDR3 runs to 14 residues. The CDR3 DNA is TGCAGTGCTAGGGTCTTTGGATCGAAGGAGACCCAGTACTTC. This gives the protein CSARVFGSKETQYF.

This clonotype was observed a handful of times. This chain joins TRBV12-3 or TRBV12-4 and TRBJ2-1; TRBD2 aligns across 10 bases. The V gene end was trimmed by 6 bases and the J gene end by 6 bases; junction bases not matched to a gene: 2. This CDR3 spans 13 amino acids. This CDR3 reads CASRAGGPNEQFF. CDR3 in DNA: TGTGCCAGCAGAGCGGGAGGGCCCAATGAGCAGTTCTTC.

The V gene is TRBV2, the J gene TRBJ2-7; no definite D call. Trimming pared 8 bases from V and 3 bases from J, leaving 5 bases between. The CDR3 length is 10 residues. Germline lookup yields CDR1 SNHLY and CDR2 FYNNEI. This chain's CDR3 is CASRVYEQYF. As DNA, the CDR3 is TGTGCCAGCCGGGTCTACGAGCAGTACTTC.

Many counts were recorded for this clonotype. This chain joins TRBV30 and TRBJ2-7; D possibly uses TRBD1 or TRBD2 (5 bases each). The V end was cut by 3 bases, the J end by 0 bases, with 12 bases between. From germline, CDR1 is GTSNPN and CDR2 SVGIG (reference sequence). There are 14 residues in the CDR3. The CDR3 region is CAWRSGTSSYEQYF. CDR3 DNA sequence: TGTGCCTGGAGATCCGGGACCAGCTCCTACGAGCAGTACTTC.

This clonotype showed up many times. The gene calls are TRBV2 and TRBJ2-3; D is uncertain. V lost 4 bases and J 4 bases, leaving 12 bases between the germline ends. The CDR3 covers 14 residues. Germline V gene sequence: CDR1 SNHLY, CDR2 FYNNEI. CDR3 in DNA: TGTGCCAGCAGTGTCCTGGGATTCCCAGATACGCAGTATTTT. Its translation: CASSVLGFPDTQYF.